A single sample is the source of the 9 T cell receptor beta chains below, sequenced in a study of T cell changes during pregnancy in multiple sclerosis. Libraries were prepared by immunoSEQ multiplex PCR; TCRdb keeps only in-frame clonotypes and omits some of them. Of 130,000 or so clones in the sample, roughly 96% were seen once. The material sequenced was peripheral blood, taken after pregnancy. These receptors originate from a female donor with multiple sclerosis, enrolled in a pregnancy study.

This clone was picked up one time. The V and J genes are TRBV15 and TRBJ2-3; 7 bases agree with TRBD2. Germline V CDR1 and CDR2: LNHNV, YYDKDF (reference sequence). This CDR3 contains 18 residues. V lost 4 bases to trimming and J lost 1 base; unmatched junction nucleotides: 14. The CDR3, as DNA: TGTGCCACCAGCAATATAGCGGGTCAGAGCGGCGGCACAGATACGCAGTATTTT. Amino acid sequence: CATSNIAGQSGGTDTQYF.

This clone is a singleton in its sample. The chain carries TRBV27 and TRBJ1-5; tentatively, D is TRBD1 (6 bases). Trimming left V 1 base short and J 4 bases short, with 11 bases between. Per germline, CDR1 MNHEY and CDR2 SMNVEV (reference sequence). There are 15 residues in the CDR3. For the CDR3, the DNA is TGTGCCAGCAGTTTATTGGGGGCTTTAAATCAGCCCCAGCATTTT. Protein sequence: CASSLLGALNQPQHF.

The rearrangement joins TRBV7-8 to TRBJ1-2, with TRBD1 matching 8 bases. Trimming took 0 bases from V and 4 from J; bases not matched to a gene: 13. The CDR3 extends over 18 amino acids. Germline V CDR1 and CDR2: SGHVS, FQNEAQ. The CDR3: CASSLATSGTGKSYGYTF. CDR3 sequence (DNA): TGTGCCAGCAGCTTAGCCACCTCCGGGACAGGAAAATCCTATGGCTACACCTTC.

The DNA for the CDR3 is TGTGCCAGCAGCTCTTACAGGCATATCTCTGGAAACACCATATATTTT. It yields the protein CASSSYRHISGNTIYF. The V call is TRBV7-9, the J call TRBJ1-3, with a weak D call TRBD1 (5 bases). This CDR3 is built from 16 residues. Germline CDR1 SEHNR, CDR2 FQNEAQ (reference sequence). The V gene lost 4 bases and the J gene lost 0 bases, with 13 bases spanning the gap.

CDR3 region: CASSLWGPLGYGYTF. The CDR3 DNA reads as TGTGCCAGCAGCTTGTGGGGCCCCCTCGGCTATGGCTACACCTTC. The chain joins TRBV5-6 to TRBJ1-2, with D possibly matching TRBD1 (5 bases). Germline lookup yields CDR1 SGHDT and CDR2 YYEEEE. The V end lost 1 base, the J end lost 4 bases, and 14 bases lay between the germline ends. The CDR3 has 15 residues.

V is TRBV7-3 and J is TRBJ2-7; the D gene is possibly TRBD1 (6 bases). Trimming shortened V by 2 bases and J by 3 bases, and 14 bases separated the two germline ends. This CDR3 has 15 amino acids. Per germline, CDR1 SGHTA and CDR2 FQGTGA. CDR3 protein: CASSLGQGPYYEQYF. The CDR3 region has the DNA TGTGCCAGCAGCTTAGGGCAGGGGCCCTACTACGAGCAGTACTTC.

The CDR3 loop is CAISESQGGNEKLFF. DNA for the CDR3: TGTGCCATCAGTGAGTCCCAGGGCGGTAATGAAAAACTGTTTTTT. The chain combines TRBV10-3 with TRBJ1-4, with TRBD1 as a possible D gene (5 bases). This CDR3 region has 15 residues. V gave up 0 bases and J gave up 4 bases, with 9 bases separating them. In germline, CDR1 is ENHRY, CDR2 SYGVKD.

This rearrangement joins TRBV27 to TRBJ1-1; the D is unclear. Germline V gene data show CDR1 as MNHEY and CDR2 as SMNVEV (reference sequence). The CDR3 has 13 residues. V lost 2 bases, J lost 4 bases, and 8 bases lay in between. CDR3 coding DNA: TGTGCCAGCAGTTTACCGGGTGGCACTGAAGCTTTCTTT. It translates to CASSLPGGTEAFF.

This clone was detected only once. J is TRBJ1-5 and V is TRBV28; no clear D. Germline V gene sequence: CDR1 MDHEN, CDR2 SYDVKM. V was clipped by 2 bases and J by 6 bases, with 11 bases between them. CDR3 size: 14 residues. The CDR3 DNA is TGTGCCAGCAGTTTACTTGGAGGTGGTCAGCCCCAGCATTTT. Translation gives CASSLLGGGQPQHF.